The table lists the clone carrying this T cell receptor beta chain with a count of one. The target antigen is unknown. A read error may account for a junction end that differs from germline. Healthy Caucasian individuals made up all the donors. The data originate from a study of identical twins. The study's findings and limits: The same donors were not followed; conclusions instead depended on cross-sectional statistical analysis. The study found that models underestimated out-of-frame TCR alpha sharing in monozygotic twins.

Unique molecular identifiers were in the cDNA, with template-switch universal primer binding. Each CDR3 protein gets one entry after TCRdb re-called the 5' RACE reads with MiXCR. The sample yields about 340,000 distinct CDR3 sequences, 9% seen once. This CDR3 comprises 14 residues. This clonotype was obtained from a woman aged 50 to 60 in good health. Sequencing was performed on naive T cells sorted from blood. The genes are TRBV12-3 or TRBV12-4 and TRBJ2-5; D uncertain. The CDR3 reads CASSLYGVGEIQYF. The CDR3 DNA is TGTGCCAGCAGTTTGTATGGGGTTGGAGAGATCCAGTACTTC.